This TCR beta chain was captured in a study of blood T cell repertoires in COVID-19. Study as a whole: COVID-19 samples collected from the United States, Italy and Spain covered acute and convalescent phases.

Enrolled during active infection, Seattle patients were then followed longitudinally. Assay: immunoSEQ multiplex PCR; the TCRdb copy retains only in-frame clones and omits some. The sample includes around 300,000 clones, about nine tenths seen only once; the top ten take 6% to 8%. The receptor was derived from a woman in her fifties or sixties with COVID-19, enrolled during active disease. The sample was peripheral blood.

The CDR3 DNA follows: TGCGCCAGCAGCTCTTCGTCGACAGGGTCCTATGGCTACACCTTC. This gives the protein CASSSSSTGSYGYTF. The chain combines TRBV5-1 with TRBJ1-2, with TRBD1 matching over 7 bases. Germline CDR1 and CDR2: SGHRS and YFSETQ. The V gene end was trimmed by 3 bases and the J gene end by 4 bases; junction bases not matched to a gene: 9. The CDR3 spans 15 residues.